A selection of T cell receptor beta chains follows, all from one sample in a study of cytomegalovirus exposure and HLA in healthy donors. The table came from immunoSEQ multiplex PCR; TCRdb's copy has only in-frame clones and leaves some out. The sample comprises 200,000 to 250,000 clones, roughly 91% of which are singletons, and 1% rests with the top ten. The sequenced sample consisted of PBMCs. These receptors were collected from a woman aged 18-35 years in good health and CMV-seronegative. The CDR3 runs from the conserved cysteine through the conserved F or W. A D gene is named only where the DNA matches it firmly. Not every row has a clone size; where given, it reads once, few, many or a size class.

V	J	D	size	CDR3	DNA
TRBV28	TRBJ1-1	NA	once	CASSLLAEEAFF	TGTGCCAGCAGTTTATTGGCCGAAGAAGCTTTCTTT
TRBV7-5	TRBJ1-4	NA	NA	CARSLARIQGAPEKLFF	TGTGCCAGAAGCTTAGCGCGAATTCAGGGGGCGCCTGAAAAACTGTTTTTT
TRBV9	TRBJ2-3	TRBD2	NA	CASSDGSGVYTDTQYF	TGTGCCAGCAGCGATGGTAGCGGGGTTTACACAGATACGCAGTATTTT
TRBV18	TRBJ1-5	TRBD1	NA	CASSPDRGLGSNQPQHF	TGTGCCAGCTCACCGGACAGGGGGCTTGGCAGCAATCAGCCCCAGCATTTT
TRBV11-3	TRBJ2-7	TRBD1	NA	CASSRGQGANEQYF	TGTGCCAGCAGCCGCGGACAGGGGGCCAACGAGCAGTACTTC
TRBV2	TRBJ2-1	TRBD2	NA	CASRGLGTSGGHSYNEQFF	TGTGCCAGCAGGGGGCTGGGGACTAGCGGGGGCCACTCCTACAATGAGCAGTTCTTC
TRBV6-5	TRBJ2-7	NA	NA	CASSRGGSYEQYF	TGTGCCAGCAGTCGAGGGGGCTCCTACGAGCAGTACTTC
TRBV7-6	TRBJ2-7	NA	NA	CASSEGGSTYEQYF	TGTGCCAGCAGCGAAGGGGGTAGTACCTACGAGCAGTACTTC
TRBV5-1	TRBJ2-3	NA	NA	CASSLASFGTDTQYF	TGCGCCAGTAGCTTGGCGAGTTTCGGCACAGATACGCAGTATTTT
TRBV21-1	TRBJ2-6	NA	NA	CASSKMRDRPPLGANVLTF	TGTGCCAGCAGCAAAATGAGGGACAGGCCCCCTCTCGGGGCCAACGTCCTGACTTTC
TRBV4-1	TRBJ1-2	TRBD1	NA	CASSQVGQAHYGYTF	TGCGCCAGCAGCCAAGTAGGACAGGCCCACTATGGCTACACCTTC
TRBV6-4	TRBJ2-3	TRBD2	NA	CASRKNGLAGGRSLDTQYF	TGTGCCAGCCGTAAGAATGGACTAGCGGGGGGCCGTAGTCTGGATACGCAGTATTTT
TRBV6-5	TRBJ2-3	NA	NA	CASTDGSKGTDTQYF	TGTGCCAGCACCGACGGGTCTAAGGGCACAGATACGCAGTATTTT
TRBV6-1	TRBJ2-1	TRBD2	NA	CASRRELVNEQFF	TGTGCCAGCAGGCGGGAGCTGGTCAATGAGCAGTTCTTC
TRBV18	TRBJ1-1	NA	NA	CASTQGPHPEAFF	TGTGCCAGTACACAGGGCCCTCACCCTGAAGCTTTCTTT
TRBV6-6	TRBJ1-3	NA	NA	CASSYPRGAGNTIYF	TGTGCCAGCAGTTACCCCAGGGGCGCGGGAAACACCATATATTTT
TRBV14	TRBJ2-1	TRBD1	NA	CASSQTGGQYNEQFF	TGTGCCAGCAGCCAAACAGGGGGACAGTACAATGAGCAGTTCTTC
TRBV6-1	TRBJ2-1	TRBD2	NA	CASSAILAFGYNEQFF	TGTGCCAGCAGTGCGATACTAGCGTTCGGCTACAATGAGCAGTTCTTC
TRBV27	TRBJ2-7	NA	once	CASSLVPGRTYEQYF	TGTGCCAGCAGTTTAGTGCCAGGTCGCACCTACGAGCAGTACTTC
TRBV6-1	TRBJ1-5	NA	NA	CASSEAGGIQPQHF	TGTGCCAGCAGTGAAGCAGGGGGTATTCAGCCCCAGCATTTT
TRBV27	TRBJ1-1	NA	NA	CASSLTRGGLNTEAFF	TGTGCCAGCAGTTTAACAAGGGGGGGGCTGAACACTGAAGCTTTCTTT